Shown below are 21 T cell receptor beta chains from a single sample sequenced in a study of T cell clonotyping in hematopoietic cell transplantation. Method: immunoSEQ multiplex PCR; TCRdb's copy keeps in-frame clones and lacks some. Among more than 7,000 clones, 70% to 90% were seen once, and the ten largest hold about 32%. This specimen consisted of PBMCs, obtained 180 days after allogeneic stem cell transplant. Receptors were obtained from a female patient aged 25-40 years who had an allogeneic stem cell transplant, so the T cells may come from the graft donor. Some clones in this sample may be carry-over from other donors' samples.

This clone showed up just once. The chain recombines TRBV15 with TRBJ2-5, with D uncertain. The V gene lost 0 bases and the J gene lost 8 bases, with 10 bases spanning the gap. The CDR3 spans 13 residues. CDR1 is LNHNV and CDR2 is YYDKDF in the germline V gene (reference sequence). The CDR3 region has the DNA TGTGCCACCAGCAGAGATTATACGGAAACCCAGTACTTC. This gives the protein CATSRDYTETQYF.

The rearrangement links TRBV29-1 to TRBJ2-1; D gene unclear. CDR1 and CDR2 (germline): SQVTM, ANQGSEA. CDR3 length: 13 residues. The CDR3 DNA follows: TGCAGTGTCAGGTGGAGCTCCTACAATGAGCAGTTCTTC. Translated: CSVRWSSYNEQFF.

CDR3 region: CASSLWGSQETQYF. The CDR3 nucleotides are TGTGCCAGCAGCTTATGGGGCAGTCAAGAGACCCAGTACTTC. The V gene is TRBV7-9, the J gene TRBJ2-5; weak D call: TRBD1 (5 bases). This CDR3 region has 14 residues. The germline CDR1 and CDR2 sequences are SEHNR and FQNEAQ (reference sequence). Trimming took off 2 bases at V and 2 bases at J, with 9 bases between the two ends.

This clone was counted only a few times. This chain links TRBV9 with TRBJ1-6, with TRBD1 as a possible D gene (5 bases). Germline values: CDR1 SGDLS, CDR2 YYNGEE. CDR3 length: 15 residues. Between the trimmed V and J ends, which lost 5 bases and 8 bases, there was a span of 17 bases. CDR3 in DNA: TGTGCCAGCAGTTTCTCAGGGCATTATGATTCACCCCTCCACTTT. Its translation is CASSFSGHYDSPLHF.

CDR3 nucleotides: TGTGCCAGCAGCCGGGACAGGTCCGGTTATGGCTACACCTTC. This encodes CASSRDRSGYGYTF. This chain links TRBV6-1 with TRBJ1-2; 8 bases align to TRBD1. Looked up from germline, CDR1 is MNHNS and CDR2 is SASEGT. The CDR3 is made up of 14 amino acids. The V gene end was trimmed by 6 bases and the J gene end by 5 bases; junction bases not matched to a gene: 8.

The rearrangement links TRBV10-3 to TRBJ1-2; D is perhaps TRBD1 (6 bases). CDR1 and CDR2 (germline): ENHRY, SYGVKD. The CDR3 sequence is 14 residues long. The V gene lost 2 bases and the J gene lost 7 bases, with 14 bases spanning the gap. CDR3 protein: CAISEGDQGGGYTF. The CDR3 DNA is TGTGCCATCAGTGAGGGCGACCAAGGGGGTGGCTACACCTTC.

V is TRBV21-1 and J is TRBJ2-5. TRBV21-1 is given as a pseudogene. CDR3 length: 15 residues. The CDR3 nucleotides are TGTGCCAGCAGCACCCGGGCGATCGGTGGTGAGACCCAGTACTTC. Its protein is CASSTRAIGGETQYF.

This clone was picked up a small number of times. The rearrangement joins TRBV2 to TRBJ1-5; D uncertain. The CDR3 runs 13 residues. V was pared by 7 bases and J by 6 bases, with 13 bases between. Germline lookup yields CDR1 SNHLY and CDR2 FYNNEI. CDR3 nucleotides: TGTGCCAGCAAATCTTCGGGCAGTCAGCCCCAGCATTTT. It translates to CASKSSGSQPQHF.

The CDR3 bases are TGTGCCAGCAGCCGGAGGGGCGCCCTTTGGGCAGATACGCAGTATTTT. This gives the protein CASSRRGALWADTQYF. The chain is built from TRBV5-6 and TRBJ2-3, with TRBD2 as a possible D gene (6 bases). This CDR3 is 16 amino acids long. CDR1 SGHDT and CDR2 YYEEEE come from the germline V gene. Trimming cost V 4 bases and J 4 bases, with 19 bases left between them.

V gene TRBV7-3 combines with J gene TRBJ2-2; D is unresolved. CDR3 length: 12 amino acids. Germline CDR1 and CDR2: SGHTA and FQGTGA. Trimming removed 0 bases from V and 8 bases from J, with 4 bases in between. The CDR3, as DNA: TGTGCCAGCAGCTTAACTAGAGGGGAGCTGTTTTTT. As protein: CASSLTRGELFF.

The V call is TRBV5-4, the J call TRBJ1-2; 9 bases are shared with TRBD1. This CDR3 contains 15 residues. In germline, CDR1 is SGHNT, CDR2 YYREEE (reference sequence). J lost 3 bases, V lost 4 bases, and 7 bases had no gene match. CDR3 region: CASSRPDRGDYGYTF. The CDR3 DNA follows: TGTGCCAGCAGCCGACCCGACAGGGGGGACTATGGCTACACCTTC.

V usage is TRBV19 and J usage is TRBJ2-3, with D unresolved. The CDR3 spans 15 residues. CDR1 and CDR2 (germline): LNHDA, SQIVND (reference sequence). Trimming shortened V by 7 bases and J by 3 bases, and 17 bases separated the two germline ends. In nucleotides, the CDR3 is TGTGCCAGTAAGGGTAGGGTGAAAGCAACAGATACGCAGTATTTT. Protein: CASKGRVKATDTQYF. The whole variable domain, filled in from reference TRBV19 and TRBJ2-3, reads DGGITQSPKYLFRKEGQNVTLSCEQNLNHDAMYWYRQDPGQGLRLIYYSQIVNDFQKGDIAEGYSVSREKKESFPLTVTSAQKNPTAFYLCASKGRVKATDTQYFGPGTRLTVL.

This clone is medium-sized. The rearrangement uses TRBV5-1 and TRBJ1-1; D uncertain. V was clipped by 0 bases and J by 3 bases, with 15 bases between them. This CDR3 has 16 amino acids. The germline CDR1 and CDR2 sequences are SGHRS and YFSETQ. This CDR3 is CASSLAAFRADTEAFF. The CDR3 bases are TGCGCCAGCAGCTTGGCGGCTTTCCGGGCGGACACTGAAGCTTTCTTT. The complete variable domain, with remaining parts taken from reference TRBV5-1 and TRBJ1-1, reads KAGVTQTPRYLIKTRGQQVTLSCSPISGHRSVSWYQQTPGQGLQFLFEYFSETQRNKGNFPGRFSGRQFSNSRSEMNVSTLELGDSALYLCASSLAAFRADTEAFFGQGTRLTVV.

V usage is TRBV29-1 and J usage is TRBJ2-5; 11 nucleotides align to TRBD2. This CDR3 has 14 amino acids. The germline CDR1 and CDR2 sequences are SQVTM and ANQGSEA. Losses at the gene ends were 3 bases for V and 5 bases for J; bases not matched to a gene: 5. The CDR3 DNA reads as TGCAGCGTTGATCCTAGCGGGGGGTGGGAGACCCAGTACTTC. It is translated as CSVDPSGGWETQYF.

This clone was recorded a few times. The chain combines TRBV9 with TRBJ2-1, with TRBD2 identical over 13 bases. This CDR3 is 16 amino acids long. Germline V gene data show CDR1 as SGDLS and CDR2 as YYNGEE. Trimming took 3 bases from V and 5 from J; bases not matched to a gene: 5. The CDR3 loop reads CASSDRTSGGDNEQFF. The CDR3 DNA follows: TGTGCCAGCAGCGACCGGACTAGCGGGGGAGACAATGAGCAGTTCTTC.

The chain has TRBV5-6 and TRBJ2-5, with TRBD1 matching 10 bases. The CDR3 loop spans 15 amino acids. CDR1 and CDR2 (germline): SGHDT, YYEEEE. Trimming removed 4 bases from V and 4 bases from J; junction bases left unmatched: 7. The CDR3 DNA reads as TGTGCCAGCAGCGCCGGACAGGGGGTTAGAGAGACCCAGTACTTC. As protein: CASSAGQGVRETQYF.

This clone turned up a few times. J is TRBJ1-6 and V is TRBV5-1; a weak D match, TRBD1 (5 bases). CDR3 length: 14 amino acids. Trimming pared 1 base from V and 5 bases from J, leaving 7 bases between. Germline assignment: CDR1 SGHRS and CDR2 YFSETQ. CDR3 protein: CASSLKTDNSPLHF. The CDR3, as DNA: TGCGCCAGCAGCTTGAAGACAGATAATTCACCCCTCCACTTT.

This chain uses TRBV6-5 with TRBJ1-6; D remains unclear. In germline, CDR1 is MNHEY, CDR2 SVGAGI. The CDR3 is 15 residues long. The ends were cut back, 7 bases at V and 3 bases at J, with 13 bases in the middle. Here the CDR3 DNA reads TGTGCCAGCAAGGTCGGGCGGTTCTATAATTCACCCCTCCACTTT. Residues: CASKVGRFYNSPLHF.

The chain is built from TRBV30 and TRBJ2-2, with D perhaps TRBD1 (5 bases). Germline V gene sequence: CDR1 GTSNPN, CDR2 SVGIG (reference sequence). The CDR3 is 13 residues long. Trimming pared 2 bases from V and 5 bases from J, leaving 9 bases between. Here the CDR3 DNA reads TGTGCCTGGAGTAGACAGAGGACCGGGGAGCTGTTTTTT. Translating it yields CAWSRQRTGELFF.

The chain couples TRBV10-2 to TRBJ2-7; D call uncertain. Germline lookup yields CDR1 WSHSY and CDR2 SAAADI. Trimming cost V 3 bases and J 7 bases, with 13 bases left between them. The CDR3 is made up of 13 amino acids. This CDR3 is CASSDNVLGEQYF. CDR3 DNA sequence: TGCGCCAGCAGTGATAACGTCCTAGGGGAGCAGTACTTC.

J is TRBJ1-5 and V is TRBV6-5, with 10 bases fitting TRBD1. The ends lost 4 bases at V and 9 bases at J; junction bases unmatched: 12. CDR1 is MNHEY, CDR2 SVGAGI, per germline. The CDR3 length is 16 residues. CDR3 residues: CASSSQAGQGPTPQHF. The CDR3 coding sequence is TGTGCCAGCAGTTCCCAGGCGGGACAGGGGCCCACGCCCCAGCATTTT.